What follows are 17 T cell receptor beta chains derived from one specimen sequenced in a study of T cell responses to AZD1222 COVID-19 vaccine. Some clones are missing from TCRdb's copy, which holds only in-frame ones; the method was immunoSEQ multiplex PCR. Counted here are around 120,000 clones, 88% occurring once; the ten biggest clones make up about 4%. Sequencing used peripheral blood, obtained 28 days after the second AZD1222 dose. The receptors stem from an adult who received the AZD1222 COVID-19 vaccine.

This sequence joins TRBV6-5 and TRBJ1-2; maybe TRBD1 (6 bases). The length of the CDR3 is 14 residues. Trimming removed 6 bases at V and 8 bases at J, with 19 bases between. Germline lookup yields CDR1 MNHEY and CDR2 SVGAGI. The CDR3 nucleotides read TGTGCCAGCAGGAACGGACAGTTTCGATCGGGCTACACCTTC. Amino acids: CASRNGQFRSGYTF.

The chain links TRBV7-9 to TRBJ2-5; 10 nucleotides align to TRBD2. The J segment lost 5 bases and the V segment lost 1 base, leaving 10 bases of the junction unmatched. Germline loops: CDR1 SEHNR, CDR2 FQNEAQ (reference sequence). This CDR3 spans 17 amino acids. The DNA for the CDR3 is TGTGCCAGCAGCTTAGAACCTCTAGCGGGGGTACGGGAGACCCAGTACTTC. Its translation: CASSLEPLAGVRETQYF.

This clone was recorded only once. Other DNA sequences in the same sample also yield this CDR3. This sequence joins TRBV7-2 and TRBJ1-1, with D perhaps matching TRBD1 (5 bases). Germline CDR1 SGHTA, CDR2 FQGNSA. Trimming pared 5 bases from V and 11 bases from J, leaving 15 bases between. This CDR3 comprises 12 residues. In DNA form, the CDR3 reads TGTGCCAGCAGCCTATCCTCGACAGTCGCTTTCTTT. Protein sequence: CASSLSSTVAFF.

The chain recombines TRBV29-1 with TRBJ2-5; a weak D match, TRBD1 (5 bases). V was pared by 7 bases and J by 5 bases, with 11 bases between. Germline V CDR1 and CDR2: SQVTM, ANQGSEA. This CDR3 comprises 11 residues. The CDR3 sequence: CSGRQKETQYF. The DNA for the CDR3 is TGCAGCGGCAGACAGAAGGAGACCCAGTACTTC.

The chain carries TRBV5-8 and TRBJ1-2; 9 nucleotides agree with TRBD1. The junction had 6 bases not matched to a gene; V was cut back by 5 bases and J by 1 base. The germline V gene has CDR1 SGHTS and CDR2 YDEGEE. CDR3 length equals 15 residues. CDR3 in DNA: TGTGCCAGCAGTTGGACAGGGGCGGGTAACTATGGCTACACCTTC. Translation gives CASSWTGAGNYGYTF.

The V call is TRBV6-2 or TRBV6-3, the J call TRBJ1-6; D perhaps matches TRBD1 (5 bases). The V gene's germline CDR1 is MNHEY and CDR2 SVGEGT. Trimming shortened V by 5 bases and J by 5 bases, and 13 bases separated the two germline ends. CDR3 length: 15 amino acids. In DNA form, the CDR3 reads TGTGCCAGCAGTGCCGGGACGGAGAATAATTCACCCCTCCACTTT. Encoded protein: CASSAGTENNSPLHF.

This clone was detected a few times. The chain has TRBV27 and TRBJ2-7, with TRBD1 matching 7 bases. Losses at the gene ends were 4 bases for V and 5 bases for J; bases not matched to a gene: 8. The V gene's germline CDR1 is MNHEY and CDR2 SMNVEV (reference sequence). The CDR3 contains 14 residues. The CDR3 spells CASSSGTEVNEQYF. The CDR3 DNA sequence: TGTGCCAGCAGTTCCGGGACAGAGGTAAACGAGCAGTACTTC.

The chain employs TRBV5-6 and TRBJ2-2, with TRBD2 matching 7 bases. V was clipped by 4 bases and J by 5 bases; unmatched bases: 5. Germline CDR1 and CDR2: SGHDT and YYEEEE. The CDR3 consists of 14 residues. The CDR3 bases are TGTGCCAGCAGCAGCGGGACTTTTACCGGGGAGCTGTTTTTT. Encoded protein: CASSSGTFTGELFF.

The gene calls are TRBV9 and TRBJ1-1; D is unresolved. The germline V gene encodes CDR1 SGDLS and CDR2 YYNGEE. Trimming removed 1 base at V and 2 bases at J, with 9 bases between. The CDR3 runs to 14 residues. DNA of the CDR3: TGTGCCAGCAGCGTACAGCAGTTCAACACTGAAGCTTTCTTT. Translated: CASSVQQFNTEAFF.

The V gene is TRBV10-3, the J gene TRBJ2-7, with 8 bases fitting TRBD1. Germline V gives CDR1 ENHRY, CDR2 SYGVKD. Trimming at V came to 10 bases and at J to 4 bases, leaving 9 bases not matched to a gene. The CDR3 extends over 13 amino acids. This CDR3 is CATTGQGEYEQYF. The CDR3 DNA reads TGTGCCACCACAGGACAGGGCGAATACGAGCAGTACTTC.

This clone was recorded a few times. The V call is TRBV9, the J call TRBJ2-3; the D is unclear. From germline, CDR1 is SGDLS and CDR2 YYNGEE. The V end was cut by 0 bases, the J end by 0 bases, with 11 bases between. This CDR3 region has 16 residues. The CDR3 loop reads CASSVDRRKSTDTQYF. CDR3 bases: TGTGCCAGCAGCGTAGACCGCCGCAAAAGCACAGATACGCAGTATTTT.

The gene calls are TRBV28 and TRBJ1-5; D remains ambiguous. Trimming left V 5 bases short and J 0 bases short, with 20 bases between. Germline assignment: CDR1 MDHEN and CDR2 SYDVKM. The CDR3 extends over 18 amino acids. The CDR3 is CASSRHEPTRHSNQPQHF. The CDR3 DNA sequence: TGTGCCAGCAGTCGTCACGAACCGACCAGACATAGCAATCAGCCCCAGCATTTT. The full variable domain, completed using reference TRBV28 and TRBJ1-5, is DVKVTQSSRYLVKRTGEKVFLECVQDMDHENMFWYRQDPGLGLRLIYFSYDVKMKEKGDIPEGYSVSREKKERFSLILESASTNQTSMYLCASSRHEPTRHSNQPQHFGDGTRLSIL.

This clone was counted once. The chain joins TRBV11-1 to TRBJ1-1; 8 nucleotides match TRBD1. J was trimmed by 1 base and V by 2 bases; bases with no gene match: 3. CDR3 length equals 15 residues. In germline, CDR1 is SGHAT, CDR2 FQDESV (reference sequence). The DNA of the CDR3 is TGTGCCAGCAGCTTATGGGACAGGTCGAACACTGAAGCTTTCTTT. Translating gives CASSLWDRSNTEAFF.

V gene TRBV6-4 combines with J gene TRBJ1-1; D uncertain. The CDR3 is 13 residues long. The V end was cut by 3 bases, the J end by 8 bases, with 13 bases between. Germline V lookup: CDR1 MRHNA, CDR2 SNTAGT. CDR3 sequence reads: CASSEAPSSEAFF. The CDR3 DNA follows: TGTGCCAGCAGTGAGGCCCCAAGCTCAGAAGCTTTCTTT.

This chain connects TRBV20-1 to TRBJ1-3, with D unclear. V lost 6 bases and J lost 4, with 4 bases in between. CDR1 DFQATT and CDR2 SNEGSKA come from the germline V gene (reference sequence). The CDR3 runs 10 residues. The CDR3 nucleotides are TGCAGTGCCGCGGGAAACACCATATATTTT. This encodes CSAAGNTIYF.

This clone was seen just once. The gene calls are TRBV6-7 and TRBJ2-2; the match to TRBD1 covers 8 bases. TRBV6-7 is an ORF; its function is uncertain. V lost 5 bases and J lost 6; bases outside the gene matches: 17. The CDR3 is made up of 18 amino acids. In nucleotides, the CDR3 is TGTGCCAGCAGTGCCAACACGGCGGGACAGGCCCCAGCCGGGGAGCTGTTTTTT. Translating gives CASSANTAGQAPAGELFF.

This clone was found once. The chain carries TRBV5-8 and TRBJ2-1, with 8 bases that match TRBD2. This CDR3 has 16 residues. The trim removed 0 bases at V and 4 bases at J, leaving 6 bases unmatched. Germline CDR1 is SGHTS and CDR2 is YDEGEE. The CDR3 DNA is TGTGCCAGCAGCTTGGACGTGACTAGCGATTACAATGAGCAGTTCTTC. Translation gives CASSLDVTSDYNEQFF.